This T cell receptor beta chain was observed in a study of early T cells in non-severe SARS-CoV-2 infection. This clonotype was found a few times. This CDR3 region has 14 residues. The J segment lost 8 bases and the V segment lost 6 bases, leaving 5 bases of the junction unmatched. CDR1 and CDR2 from the germline V gene are ENHRY and SYGVKD. Individual cDNA molecules each received unique molecular identifiers attached to them. From the 5' RACE reads, TCRdb called clonotypes with MiXCR, one entry per CDR3 protein. Of 48,000 or so distinct CDR3 sequences in the sample, over 5% are singletons; the top ten hold roughly 6.9%.

The input for sequencing was whole blood, taken at baseline. The chain recombines TRBV10-3 with TRBJ1-4; 11 bases agree with TRBD1. The clonotype originates from an adult who was a healthcare worker with PCR-confirmed SARS-CoV-2 infection or an uninfected control (not recorded which). The CDR3 loop is CAISPGQGGEKLFF. CDR3 sequence (DNA): TGTGCCATCAGCCCGGGACAGGGGGGAGAAAAACTGTTTTTT.